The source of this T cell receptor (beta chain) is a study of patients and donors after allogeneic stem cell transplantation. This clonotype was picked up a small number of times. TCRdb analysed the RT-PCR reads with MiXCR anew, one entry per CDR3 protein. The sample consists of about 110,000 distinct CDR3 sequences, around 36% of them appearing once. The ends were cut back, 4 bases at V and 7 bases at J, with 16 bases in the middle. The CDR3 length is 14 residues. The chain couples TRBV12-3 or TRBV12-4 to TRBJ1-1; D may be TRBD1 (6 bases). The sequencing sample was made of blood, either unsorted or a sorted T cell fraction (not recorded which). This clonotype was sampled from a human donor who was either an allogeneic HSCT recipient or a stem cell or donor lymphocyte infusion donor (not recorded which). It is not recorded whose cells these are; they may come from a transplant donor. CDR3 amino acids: CASSSDSPRVEAFF. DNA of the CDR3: TGTGCCAGCAGTTCGGACAGCCCGAGAGTTGAAGCTTTCTTT.